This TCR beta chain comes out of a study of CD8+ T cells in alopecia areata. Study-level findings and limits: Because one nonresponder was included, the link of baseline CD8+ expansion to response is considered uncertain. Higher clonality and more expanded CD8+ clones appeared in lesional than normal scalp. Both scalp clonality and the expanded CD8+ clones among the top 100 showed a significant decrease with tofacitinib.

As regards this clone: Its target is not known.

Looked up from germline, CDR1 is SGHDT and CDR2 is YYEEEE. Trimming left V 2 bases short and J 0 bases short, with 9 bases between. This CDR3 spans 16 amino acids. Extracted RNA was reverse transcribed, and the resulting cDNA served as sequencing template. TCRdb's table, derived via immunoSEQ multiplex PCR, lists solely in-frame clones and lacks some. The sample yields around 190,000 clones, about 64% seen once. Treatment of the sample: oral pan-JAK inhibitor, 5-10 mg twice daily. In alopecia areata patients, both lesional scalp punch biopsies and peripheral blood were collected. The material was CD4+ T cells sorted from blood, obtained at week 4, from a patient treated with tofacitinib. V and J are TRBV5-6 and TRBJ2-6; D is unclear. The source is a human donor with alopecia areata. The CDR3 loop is CASSLPGSSGANVLTF. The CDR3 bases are TGTGCCAGCAGCTTACCGGGCAGCTCTGGGGCCAACGTCCTGACTTTC. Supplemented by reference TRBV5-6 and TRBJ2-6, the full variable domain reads DAGVTQSPTHLIKTRGQQVTLRCSPKSGHDTVSWYQQALGQGPQFIFQYYEEEERQRGNFPDRFSGHQFPNYSSELNVNALLLGDSALYLCASSLPGSSGANVLTFGAGSRLTVL.